Below are 13 T cell receptor beta chains sequenced from a single sample in a study of cytomegalovirus exposure and HLA in healthy donors. The PCR was carried out with 60 Vbeta primers and 13 Jbeta primers. Sequencing used immunoSEQ multiplex PCR; TCRdb keeps in-frame clones, though not all of them. In the table there are some 180,000 clones, about 83% of which are singletons. The sample comprised PBMCs. The receptors shown here come from a female donor in good health and CMV-seronegative.

The chain recombines TRBV5-6 with TRBJ1-1; D might be TRBD1 (5 bases). Germline CDR1 SGHDT, CDR2 YYEEEE. The CDR3 loop spans 17 amino acids. V was shortened by 4 bases and J by 1 base, with 20 bases between the two germline ends. The CDR3, as DNA: TGTGCCAGCAGCCAGAGCCACCGGACAAAGAGGAACACTGAAGCTTTCTTT. Protein: CASSQSHRTKRNTEAFF.

V gene TRBV5-5 combines with J gene TRBJ1-2; the D is unclear. Germline V lookup: CDR1 SGHKS, CDR2 YYEKEE (reference sequence). CDR3 length: 15 amino acids. Deletions cut 0 bases from V and 5 bases from J, with 14 bases between. CDR3 sequence reads: CASSLENTGVYGYTF. The DNA for the CDR3 is TGTGCCAGCAGCTTGGAAAATACGGGAGTATATGGCTACACCTTC.

The chain has TRBV4-1 and TRBJ2-1; 11 nucleotides line up with TRBD2. This CDR3 comprises 16 residues. Unmatched junction bases numbered 3, after V lost 0 bases and J lost 5 bases. Looked up from germline, CDR1 is MGHRA and CDR2 is YSYEKL. The DNA of the CDR3 is TGCGCCAGCAGCCAAGAGGGACTAGCGGACAACAATGAGCAGTTCTTC. It is translated as CASSQEGLADNNEQFF.

V usage is TRBV7-9 and J usage is TRBJ2-6, with D uncertain. In germline, CDR1 is SEHNR, CDR2 FQNEAQ (reference sequence). Trimming removed 6 bases from V and 4 bases from J, with 7 bases in between. CDR3 length: 13 amino acids. DNA of the CDR3: TGTGCCAGCAGGGTTGAGGGGGCCAACGTCCTGACTTTC. As protein: CASRVEGANVLTF.

V and J are TRBV6-5 and TRBJ2-4; tentatively, D is TRBD1 (6 bases). Germline values: CDR1 MNHEY, CDR2 SVGAGI. This CDR3 comprises 11 residues. V was cut by 6 bases and J by 7 bases, with 7 bases left in between. The CDR3 DNA sequence: TGTGCCAGCAGGAGGGGGAACATTCAGTACTTC. It codes for CASRRGNIQYF.

V gene TRBV9 combines with J gene TRBJ1-6; 7 bases line up with TRBD1. The germline gives CDR1 SGDLS, CDR2 YYNGEE. The CDR3 totals 14 residues. Unmatched junction bases numbered 3, after V lost 4 bases and J lost 5 bases. The CDR3 nucleotides are TGTGCCAGCAGCCCGGGACAGAATAATTCACCCCTCCACTTT. It yields the protein CASSPGQNNSPLHF.

The chain combines TRBV7-9 with TRBJ2-1; 7 positions agree with TRBD2. Germline trimming cut 0 bases from V and 5 bases from J; bases unmatched to any gene: 1. The CDR3 extends over 14 amino acids. Germline V gene sequence: CDR1 SEHNR, CDR2 FQNEAQ (reference sequence). The CDR3 here is CASSLAGGNNEQFF. The CDR3 region has the DNA TGTGCCAGCAGCTTAGCGGGGGGGAACAATGAGCAGTTCTTC.

Comments on this clone: The junction does not match germline at one end; this may be a read error. The sample carries other DNA sequences with the same CDR3. This sequence joins TRBV5-1 and TRBJ2-4; 8 bases align to TRBD1. The CDR3 loop spans 14 amino acids. CDR1 and CDR2 (germline): SGHRS, YFSETQ. The CDR3 protein is CASSLEQGVHIQYF. Written as DNA, the CDR3 is TGCGCCAGCAGCTTGGAACAGGGGGTACACATTCAGTATTTC.

This clone was recorded once. The gene calls are TRBV7-2 and TRBJ2-7, with D possibly matching TRBD1 (6 bases). The CDR3 covers 17 residues. Germline values: CDR1 SGHTA, CDR2 FQGNSA. Trimming removed 5 bases from V and 3 bases from J, with 23 bases in between. CDR3 region: CASSPSVQGTFDYEQYF. CDR3 nucleotide sequence: TGTGCCAGCAGCCCGAGTGTACAGGGCACGTTCGACTACGAGCAGTACTTC.

Regarding this clone: This same CDR3 is encoded by further DNA sequences in the sample. The chain recombines TRBV7-6 with TRBJ1-2; 7 bases align to TRBD1. The CDR3 has 16 amino acids. The germline CDR1 and CDR2 sequences are SGHVS and FNYEAQ. J was trimmed by 3 bases and V by 6 bases; bases with no gene match: 13. DNA of the CDR3: TGTGCCAGCAGTTCTTTGACAGGGAAATTTGACTATGGCTACACCTTC. This encodes CASSSLTGKFDYGYTF.

V and J are TRBV5-1 and TRBJ1-2, with unresolved D. V lost 4 bases and J 3 bases, leaving 10 bases between the germline ends. The CDR3 has 13 amino acids. Germline-derived CDR1 and CDR2 are SGHRS and YFSETQ. The CDR3 is CASSEAMDYGYTF. Written as DNA, the CDR3 is TGCGCCAGCAGCGAGGCCATGGACTATGGCTACACCTTC.

J is TRBJ1-1 and V is TRBV30; D is undetermined. Trimming cost V 3 bases and J 4 bases, with 18 bases left between them. In germline, CDR1 is GTSNPN, CDR2 SVGIG (reference sequence). This CDR3 is built from 15 residues. CDR3 DNA: TGTGCCTGGAGAGAGGACGGGGTTATGGGCACTGAAGCTTTCTTT. It specifies CAWREDGVMGTEAFF.

The chain carries TRBV9 and TRBJ1-1; D is ambiguous. V lost 0 bases, J lost 1 base, and 4 bases lay in between. CDR3 length equals 13 residues. CDR1 and CDR2 from the germline V gene are SGDLS and YYNGEE. The CDR3 spells CASSVERNTEAFF. The CDR3 nucleotides read TGTGCCAGCAGCGTAGAGAGGAACACTGAAGCTTTCTTT.